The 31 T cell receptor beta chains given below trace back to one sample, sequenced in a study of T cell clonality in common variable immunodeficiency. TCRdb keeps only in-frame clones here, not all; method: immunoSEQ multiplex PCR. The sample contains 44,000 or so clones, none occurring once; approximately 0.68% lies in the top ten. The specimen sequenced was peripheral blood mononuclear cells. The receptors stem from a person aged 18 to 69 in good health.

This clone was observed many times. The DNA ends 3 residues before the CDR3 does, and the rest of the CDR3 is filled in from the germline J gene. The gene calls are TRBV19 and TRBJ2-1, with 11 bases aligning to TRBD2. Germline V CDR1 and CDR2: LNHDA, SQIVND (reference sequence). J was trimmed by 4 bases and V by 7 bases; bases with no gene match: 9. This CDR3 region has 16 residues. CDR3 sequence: CASTFGLAGGYNEQFF. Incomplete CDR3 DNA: TGTGCCAGTACCTTCGGCCTAGCGGGGGGATACAATGAG.

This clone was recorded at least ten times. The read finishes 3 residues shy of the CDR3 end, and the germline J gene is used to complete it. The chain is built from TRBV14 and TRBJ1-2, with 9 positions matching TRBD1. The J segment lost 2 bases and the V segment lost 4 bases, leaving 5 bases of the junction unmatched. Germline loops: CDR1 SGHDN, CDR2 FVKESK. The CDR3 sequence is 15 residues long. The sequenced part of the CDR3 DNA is TGTGCCAGCAGCCCAACGACAGGGGGAAACTATGGC. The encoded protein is CASSPTTGGNYG. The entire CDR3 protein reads CASSPTTGGNYGYTF.

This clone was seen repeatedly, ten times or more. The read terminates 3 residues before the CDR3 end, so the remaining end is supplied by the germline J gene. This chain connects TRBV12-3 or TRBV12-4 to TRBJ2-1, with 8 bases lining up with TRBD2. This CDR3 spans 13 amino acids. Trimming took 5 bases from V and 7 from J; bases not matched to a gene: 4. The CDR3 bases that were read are TGTGCCAGCAGTCGGGGGGGCGGGAATGAG. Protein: CASSRGGGNE. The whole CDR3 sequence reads CASSRGGGNEQFF.

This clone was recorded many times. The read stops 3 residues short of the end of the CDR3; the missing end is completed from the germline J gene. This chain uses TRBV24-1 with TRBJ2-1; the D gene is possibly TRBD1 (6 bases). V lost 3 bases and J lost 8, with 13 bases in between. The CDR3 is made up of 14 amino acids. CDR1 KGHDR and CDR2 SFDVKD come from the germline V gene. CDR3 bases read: TGTGCCACCAGTGATGTACAGGGTTGGCATGAG. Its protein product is CATSDVQGWHE. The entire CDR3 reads CATSDVQGWHEQFF.

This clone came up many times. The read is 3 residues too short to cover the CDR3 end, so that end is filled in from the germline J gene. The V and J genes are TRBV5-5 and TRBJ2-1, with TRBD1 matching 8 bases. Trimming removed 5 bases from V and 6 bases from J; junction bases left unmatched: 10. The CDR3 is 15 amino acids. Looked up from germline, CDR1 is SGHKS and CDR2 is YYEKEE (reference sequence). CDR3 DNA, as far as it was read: TGTGCCAGCAGATTAGATGACAGGGGATTCAATGAG. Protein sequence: CASRLDDRGFNE. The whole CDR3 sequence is CASRLDDRGFNEQFF.

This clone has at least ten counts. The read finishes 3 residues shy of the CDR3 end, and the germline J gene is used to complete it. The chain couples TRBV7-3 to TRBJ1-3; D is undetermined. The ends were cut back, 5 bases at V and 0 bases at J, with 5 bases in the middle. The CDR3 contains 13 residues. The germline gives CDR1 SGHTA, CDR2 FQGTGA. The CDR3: CASSPSSGNTIYF. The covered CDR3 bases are TGTGCCAGCAGCCCGTCCTCTGGAAACACC.

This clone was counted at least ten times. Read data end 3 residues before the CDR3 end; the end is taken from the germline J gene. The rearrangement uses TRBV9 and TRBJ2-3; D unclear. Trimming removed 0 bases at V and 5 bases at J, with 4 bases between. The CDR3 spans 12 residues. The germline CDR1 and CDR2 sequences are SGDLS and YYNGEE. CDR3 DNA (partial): TGTGCCAGCAGCGTAGCAGGAGATACG. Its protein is CASSVAGDT. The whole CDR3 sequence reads CASSVAGDTQYF.

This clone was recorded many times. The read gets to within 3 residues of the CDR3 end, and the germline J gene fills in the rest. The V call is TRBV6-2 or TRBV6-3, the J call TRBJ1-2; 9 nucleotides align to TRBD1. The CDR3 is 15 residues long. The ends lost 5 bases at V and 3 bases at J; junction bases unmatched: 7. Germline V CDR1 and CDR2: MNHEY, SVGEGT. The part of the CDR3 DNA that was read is TGTGCCAGCAGTCACCCGGGACAGGGTGACTATGGC. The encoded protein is CASSHPGQGDYG. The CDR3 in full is CASSHPGQGDYGYTF.

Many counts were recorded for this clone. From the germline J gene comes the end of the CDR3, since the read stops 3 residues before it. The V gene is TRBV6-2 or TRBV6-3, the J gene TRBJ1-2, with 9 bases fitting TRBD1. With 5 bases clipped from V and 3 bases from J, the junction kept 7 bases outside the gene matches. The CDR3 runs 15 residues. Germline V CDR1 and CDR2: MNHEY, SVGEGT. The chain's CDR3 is CASSLRTGADYGYTF. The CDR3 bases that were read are TGTGCCAGCAGTCTACGGACAGGGGCGGACTATGGC.

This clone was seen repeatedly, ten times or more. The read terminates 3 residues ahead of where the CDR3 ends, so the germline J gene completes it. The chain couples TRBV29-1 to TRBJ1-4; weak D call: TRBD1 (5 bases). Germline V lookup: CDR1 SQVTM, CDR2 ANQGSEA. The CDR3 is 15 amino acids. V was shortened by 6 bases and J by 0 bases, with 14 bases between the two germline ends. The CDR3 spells CSVQGFDTTNEKLFF. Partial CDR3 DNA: TGCAGCGTCCAGGGTTTCGACACAACTAATGAAAAA.

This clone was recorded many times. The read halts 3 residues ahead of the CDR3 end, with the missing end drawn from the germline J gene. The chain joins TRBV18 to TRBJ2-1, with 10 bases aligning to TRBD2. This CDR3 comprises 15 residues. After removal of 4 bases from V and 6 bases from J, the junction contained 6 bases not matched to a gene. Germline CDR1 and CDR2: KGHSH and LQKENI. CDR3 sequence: CASSLPGTSVNEQFF. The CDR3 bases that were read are TGTGCCAGCTCACTTCCCGGGACTAGCGTCAATGAG.

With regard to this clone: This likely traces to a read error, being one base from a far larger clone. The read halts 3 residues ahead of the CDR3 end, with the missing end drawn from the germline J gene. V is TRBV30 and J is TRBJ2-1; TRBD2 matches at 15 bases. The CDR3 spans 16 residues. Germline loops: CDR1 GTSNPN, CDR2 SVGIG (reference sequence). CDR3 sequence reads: CAGSFPGTSGRYEQFF. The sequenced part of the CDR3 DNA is TGTGCCGGGAGTTTTCCCGGGACTAGCGGGAGGTATGAG.

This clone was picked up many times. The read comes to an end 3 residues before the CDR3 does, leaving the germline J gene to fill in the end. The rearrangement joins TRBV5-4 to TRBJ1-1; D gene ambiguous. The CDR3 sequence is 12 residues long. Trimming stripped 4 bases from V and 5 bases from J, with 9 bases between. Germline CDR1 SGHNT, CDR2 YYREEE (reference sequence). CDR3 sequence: CASSPPGTEAFF. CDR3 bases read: TGTGCCAGCAGCCCGCCGGGGACTGAA.

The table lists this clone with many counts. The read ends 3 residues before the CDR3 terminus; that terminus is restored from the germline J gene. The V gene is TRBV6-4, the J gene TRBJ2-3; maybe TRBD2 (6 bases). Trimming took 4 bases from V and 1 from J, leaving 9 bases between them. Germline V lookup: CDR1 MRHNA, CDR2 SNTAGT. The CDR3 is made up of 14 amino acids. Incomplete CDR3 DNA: TGTGCCAGCAGTGCGTCTAGCGGCACAGATACG. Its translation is CASSASSGTDT. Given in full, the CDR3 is CASSASSGTDTQYF.

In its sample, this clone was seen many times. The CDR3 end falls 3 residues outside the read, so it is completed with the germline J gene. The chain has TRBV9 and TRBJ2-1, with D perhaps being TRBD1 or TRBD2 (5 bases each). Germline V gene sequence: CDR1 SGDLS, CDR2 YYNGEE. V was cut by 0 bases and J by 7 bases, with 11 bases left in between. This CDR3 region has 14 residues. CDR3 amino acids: CASSVDEGRNEQFF. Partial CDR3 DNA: TGTGCCAGCAGCGTAGATGAGGGGCGGAATGAG.

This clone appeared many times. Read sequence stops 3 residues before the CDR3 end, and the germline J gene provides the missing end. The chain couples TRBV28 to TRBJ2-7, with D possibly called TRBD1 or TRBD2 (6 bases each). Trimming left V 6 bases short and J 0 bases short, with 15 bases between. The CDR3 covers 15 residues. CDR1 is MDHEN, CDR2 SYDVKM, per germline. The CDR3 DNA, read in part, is TGTGCCAGCAGCTCAGGGGACGGGAGCTCCTACGAG. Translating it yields CASSSGDGSSYE. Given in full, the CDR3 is CASSSGDGSSYEQYF.

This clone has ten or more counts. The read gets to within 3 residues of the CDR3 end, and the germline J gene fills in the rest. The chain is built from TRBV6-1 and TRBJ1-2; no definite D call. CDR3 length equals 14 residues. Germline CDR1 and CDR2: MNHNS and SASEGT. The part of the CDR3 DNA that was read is TGTGCCAGCAGTGAGTATCAGGAATTGAGCGGC. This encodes CASSEYQELSG. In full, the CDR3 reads CASSEYQELSGYTF.

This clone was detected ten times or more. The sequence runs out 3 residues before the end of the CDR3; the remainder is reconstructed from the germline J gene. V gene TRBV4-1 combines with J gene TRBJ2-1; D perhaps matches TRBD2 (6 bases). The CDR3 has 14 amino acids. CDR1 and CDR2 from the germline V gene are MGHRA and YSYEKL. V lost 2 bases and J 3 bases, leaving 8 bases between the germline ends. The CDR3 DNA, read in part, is TGCGCCAGCAGCCAACAGGGAGGCTACAATGAG. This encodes CASSQQGGYNE. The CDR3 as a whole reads CASSQQGGYNEQFF.

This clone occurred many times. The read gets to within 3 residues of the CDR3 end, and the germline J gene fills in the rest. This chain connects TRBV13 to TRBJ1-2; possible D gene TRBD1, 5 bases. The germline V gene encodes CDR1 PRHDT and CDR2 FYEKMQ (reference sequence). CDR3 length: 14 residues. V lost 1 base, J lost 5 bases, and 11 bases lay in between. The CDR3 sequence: CASSLAETGYGYTF. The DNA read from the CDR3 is TGTGCCAGCAGCTTAGCCGAAACAGGTTATGGC.

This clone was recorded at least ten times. CDR3 DNA, as far as it was read: TGTGCCAGCAGCCCCGAAAGCGGGACAGTGAACACTGAA. Its translation: CASSPESGTVNTE. The full CDR3 reads CASSPESGTVNTEAFF. The chain couples TRBV7-3 to TRBJ1-1, with TRBD1 matching 7 bases. The read ends 3 residues shy of where the CDR3 ends; the end is completed using the germline J gene. The CDR3 length is 16 residues. V was pared by 5 bases and J by 0 bases, with 9 bases of the junction left unmatched. Germline assignment: CDR1 SGHTA and CDR2 FQGTGA.

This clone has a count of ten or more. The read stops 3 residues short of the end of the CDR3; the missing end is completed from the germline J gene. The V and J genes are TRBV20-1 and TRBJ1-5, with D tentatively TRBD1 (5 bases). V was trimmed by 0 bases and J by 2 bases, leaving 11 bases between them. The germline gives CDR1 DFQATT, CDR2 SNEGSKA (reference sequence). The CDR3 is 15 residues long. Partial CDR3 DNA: TGCAGTGCTAGAGATGAGGGGTCTGGCAATCAGCCC. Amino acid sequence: CSARDEGSGNQP. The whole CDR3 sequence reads CSARDEGSGNQPQHF.

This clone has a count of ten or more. CDR3 in amino acids: CASSSAGGPDEQFF. The sequenced CDR3 bases are TGTGCCAGCAGTTCAGCGGGAGGGCCGGATGAG. The V call is TRBV27, the J call TRBJ2-1; 10 bases are shared with TRBD2. The CDR3 end lies 3 residues beyond the end of the read and is filled in from the germline J gene. The V gene end was trimmed by 4 bases and the J gene end by 8 bases; junction bases not matched to a gene: 5. Looked up from germline, CDR1 is MNHEY and CDR2 is SMNVEV (reference sequence). The CDR3 sequence is 14 residues long.

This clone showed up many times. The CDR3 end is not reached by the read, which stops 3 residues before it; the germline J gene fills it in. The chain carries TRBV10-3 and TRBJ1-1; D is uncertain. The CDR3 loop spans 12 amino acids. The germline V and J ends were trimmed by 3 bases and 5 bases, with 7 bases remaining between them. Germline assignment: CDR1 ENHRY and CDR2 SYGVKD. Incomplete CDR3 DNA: TGTGCCATCAGTGACGCGGGGACTGAA. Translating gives CAISDAGTE. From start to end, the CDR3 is CAISDAGTEAFF.

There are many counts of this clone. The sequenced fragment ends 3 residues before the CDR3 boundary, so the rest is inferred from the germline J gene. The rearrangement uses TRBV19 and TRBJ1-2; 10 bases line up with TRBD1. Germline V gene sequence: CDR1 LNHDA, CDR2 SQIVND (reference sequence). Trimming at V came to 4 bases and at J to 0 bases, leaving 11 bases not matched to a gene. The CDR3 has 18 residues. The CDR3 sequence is CASSNGPGTGEANYGYTF. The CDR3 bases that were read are TGTGCCAGTAGTAATGGCCCCGGGACAGGGGAAGCTAACTATGGC.

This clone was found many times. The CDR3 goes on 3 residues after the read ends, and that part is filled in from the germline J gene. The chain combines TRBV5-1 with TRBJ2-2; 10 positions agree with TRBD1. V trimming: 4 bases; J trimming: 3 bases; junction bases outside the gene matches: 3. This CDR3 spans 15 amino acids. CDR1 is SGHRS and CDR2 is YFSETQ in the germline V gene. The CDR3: CASSPGTGDTGELFF. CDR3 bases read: TGCGCCAGCAGCCCCGGGACAGGGGACACCGGGGAG. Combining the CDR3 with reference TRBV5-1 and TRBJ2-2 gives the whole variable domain KAGVTQTPRYLIKTRGQQVTLSCSPISGHRSVSWYQQTPGQGLQFLFEYFSETQRNKGNFPGRFSGRQFSNSRSEMNVSTLELGDSALYLCASSPGTGDTGELFFGEGSRLTVL.

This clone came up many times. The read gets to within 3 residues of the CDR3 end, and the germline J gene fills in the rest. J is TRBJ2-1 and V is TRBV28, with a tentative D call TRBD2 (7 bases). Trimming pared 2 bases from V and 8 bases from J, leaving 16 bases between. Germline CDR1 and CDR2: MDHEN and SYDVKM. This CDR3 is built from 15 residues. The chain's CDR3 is CASSLRGGVGDEQFF. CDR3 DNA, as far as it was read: TGTGCCAGCAGTTTACGAGGGGGGGTTGGCGATGAG.

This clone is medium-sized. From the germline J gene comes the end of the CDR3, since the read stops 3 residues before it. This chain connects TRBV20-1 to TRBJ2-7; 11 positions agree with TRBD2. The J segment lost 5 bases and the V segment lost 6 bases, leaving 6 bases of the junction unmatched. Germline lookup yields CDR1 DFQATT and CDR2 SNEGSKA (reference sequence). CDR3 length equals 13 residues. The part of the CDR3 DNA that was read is TGCAGTGCCCCAGTTAGCGGGAGGGACGAG. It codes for CSAPVSGRDE. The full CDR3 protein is CSAPVSGRDEQYF.

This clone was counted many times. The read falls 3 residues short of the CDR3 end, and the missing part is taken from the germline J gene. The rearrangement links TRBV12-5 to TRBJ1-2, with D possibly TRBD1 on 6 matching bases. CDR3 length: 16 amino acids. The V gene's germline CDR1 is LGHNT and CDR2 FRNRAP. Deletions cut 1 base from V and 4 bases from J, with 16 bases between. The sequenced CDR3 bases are TGTGCTAGTGGTTTGGCCACTTCCGGGACAACCTATGGC. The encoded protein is CASGLATSGTTYG. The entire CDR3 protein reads CASGLATSGTTYGYTF.

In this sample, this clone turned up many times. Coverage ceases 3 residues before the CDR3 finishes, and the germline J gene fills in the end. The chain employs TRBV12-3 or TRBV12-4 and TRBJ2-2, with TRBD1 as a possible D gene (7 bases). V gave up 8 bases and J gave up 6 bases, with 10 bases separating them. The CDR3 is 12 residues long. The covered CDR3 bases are TGTGCCAGCGGAGGGGGCTCCGGGGAG. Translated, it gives CASGGGSGE. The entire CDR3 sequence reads CASGGGSGELFF.

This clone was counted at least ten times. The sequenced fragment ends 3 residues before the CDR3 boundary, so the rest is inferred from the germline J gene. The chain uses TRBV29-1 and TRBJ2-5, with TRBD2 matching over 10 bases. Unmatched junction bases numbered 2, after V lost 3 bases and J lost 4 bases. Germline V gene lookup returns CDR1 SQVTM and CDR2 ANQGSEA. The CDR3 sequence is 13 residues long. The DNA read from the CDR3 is TGCAGCGTTGATCGACTAGCGGGAGAGACC. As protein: CSVDRLAGET. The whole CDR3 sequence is CSVDRLAGETQYF.

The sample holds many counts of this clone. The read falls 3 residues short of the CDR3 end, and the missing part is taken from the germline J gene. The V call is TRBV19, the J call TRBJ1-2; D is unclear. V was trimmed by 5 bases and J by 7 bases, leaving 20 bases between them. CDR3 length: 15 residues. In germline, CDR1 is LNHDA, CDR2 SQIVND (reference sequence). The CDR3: CASSSIEAPRGGYTF. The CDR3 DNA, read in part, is TGTGCCAGTAGTTCAATCGAGGCCCCACGGGGTGGC.